The 6 T cell receptor beta chains listed next were all sequenced from one sample in a study of post-analysis software for immune sequencing data. Findings and caveats of the study: In patients, five or six TRBV segments were more frequent than in controls, with TRBV5-6, TRBV5-1 and TRBV20-1 among them.

Presence of unique molecular identifiers characterized the TCR beta cDNA libraries. One entry per CDR3 protein, called by TCRdb with MiXCR from the PCR reads. The profile shows almost 700,000 distinct CDR3 sequences, approximately 60% of them singletons. No antigen has been identified for these receptors. Sequenced material: blood. These receptors originate from a girl aged 2-15 years with multiple sclerosis.

This clonotype was observed a handful of times. The V call is TRBV6-6, the J call TRBJ2-3; tentative D call: TRBD2 (6 bases). Trimming cost V 2 bases and J 2 bases, with 11 bases left between them. The CDR3 totals 15 residues. The germline V gene encodes CDR1 MNHNY and CDR2 SVGAGI (reference sequence). The CDR3 sequence is CASSYTGGPTDTQYF. CDR3 in DNA: TGTGCCAGCAGTTACACCGGAGGGCCCACAGATACGCAGTATTTT.

The CDR3 protein is CASSPFPSGLAEEQFF. The DNA of the CDR3 is TGTGCCAGCAGCCCCTTTCCCTCCGGACTAGCGGAAGAGCAGTTCTTC. The gene calls are TRBV6-5 and TRBJ2-1; 10 nucleotides match TRBD2. The CDR3 is made up of 16 amino acids. Per the germline V gene, CDR1 is MNHEY and CDR2 is SVGAGI. J gave up 10 bases and V 6 bases, and 15 bases lay outside the gene matches.

V is TRBV29-1 and J is TRBJ1-5, with D possibly TRBD1 on 5 matching bases. Germline assignment: CDR1 SQVTM and CDR2 ANQGSEA. The CDR3 has 13 amino acids. The germline V and J ends were trimmed by 7 bases and 5 bases, with 15 bases remaining between them. CDR3 residues: CSAVGRIDQPQHF. CDR3 DNA sequence: TGCAGCGCCGTGGGACGGATTGATCAGCCCCAGCATTTT.

This clonotype was seen only a few times. V gene TRBV9 combines with J gene TRBJ2-7; 8 bases are a match to TRBD2. V dropped 0 bases and J dropped 2; count of bases not matched to a gene: 1. Germline V CDR1 and CDR2: SGDLS, YYNGEE. The CDR3 runs to 14 residues. CDR3 sequence: CASSVGTSPYEQYF. The CDR3 DNA follows: TGTGCCAGCAGCGTAGGGACTAGCCCCTACGAGCAGTACTTC. The whole variable domain, remainder taken from reference TRBV9 and TRBJ2-7, is DSGVTQTPKHLITATGQRVTLRCSPRSGDLSVYWYQQSLDQGLQFLIQYYNGEERAKGNILERFSAQQFPDLHSELNLSSLELGDSALYFCASSVGTSPYEQYFGPGTRLTVT.

The V gene is TRBV5-5, the J gene TRBJ2-5; D uncertain. Germline CDR1 is SGHKS and CDR2 is YYEKEE (reference sequence). The CDR3 is 12 residues long. V lost 3 bases, J lost 4 bases, and 7 bases lay in between. The CDR3 is CASSYSVETQYF. In DNA form, the CDR3 reads TGTGCCAGCAGCTACTCGGTAGAGACCCAGTACTTC.

This rearrangement joins TRBV5-5 to TRBJ2-1; D unresolved. The CDR3 has 13 residues. Trimming took 1 base from V and 4 from J, leaving 6 bases between them. Germline V lookup: CDR1 SGHKS, CDR2 YYEKEE (reference sequence). CDR3 DNA: TGTGCCAGCAGCTTGAAATTATACAATGAGCAGTTCTTC. Its translation: CASSLKLYNEQFF. Variable domain in full (rest from reference TRBV5-5 and TRBJ2-1): DAGVTQSPTHLIKTRGQQVTLRCSPISGHKSVSWYQQVLGQGPQFIFQYYEKEERGRGNFPDRFSARQFPNYSSELNVNALLLGDSALYLCASSLKLYNEQFFGPGTRLTVL.